These T cell receptor beta chains were read from a single sample in a study of T cell responses to AZD1222 COVID-19 vaccine. Method: immunoSEQ multiplex PCR; TCRdb's copy keeps in-frame clones and lacks some. Among about 35,000 clones listed, approximately 90% were seen once. The sample here was peripheral blood, taken 28 days after the second AZD1222 dose. These receptors came from an adult who received the AZD1222 COVID-19 vaccine. Each CDR3 is given with its conserved first and last residue. The order of the fields is V gene, clone size, J gene, D gene, CDR3 protein, CDR3 DNA. D genes are given only for firm matches. Clone size is given for some rows only: seen once, a few or many times, or a class if the clone is expanded.

TRBV5-1,-,TRBJ2-5,TRBD1,CASSLTTTGLQETQYF,TGCGCCAGCAGCTTGACCACGACAGGGTTACAAGAGACCCAGTACTTC
TRBV28,-,TRBJ2-5,TRBD2,CASSFGLAGSQETQYF,TGTGCCAGCAGTTTCGGGCTAGCGGGCAGCCAAGAGACCCAGTACTTC
TRBV9,-,TRBJ2-1,-,CASSLRGGTAYNEQFF,TGTGCCAGCAGCCTCCGCGGGGGGACAGCCTACAATGAGCAGTTCTTC
TRBV11-2,-,TRBJ2-2,TRBD2,CASSLVAGMDTGELFF,TGTGCCAGCAGCTTAGTAGCGGGGATGGACACCGGGGAGCTGTTTTTT
TRBV2,-,TRBJ1-2,-,CASSEFTENYGYTF,TGTGCCAGCAGTGAGTTTACAGAGAACTATGGCTACACCTTC
TRBV5-1,-,TRBJ2-7,-,CASSLATGPTYEQYF,TGCGCCAGCAGCTTAGCCACAGGGCCGACCTACGAGCAGTACTTC
TRBV11-2,-,TRBJ2-7,-,CASSFGQGLYEQYF,TGTGCCAGCAGCTTTGGCCAGGGGCTCTACGAGCAGTACTTC
TRBV4-1,once,TRBJ1-2,-,CASSSDLGGYTF,TGCGCCAGCAGCTCCGACCTGGGAGGCTACACCTTC
TRBV19,once,TRBJ1-6,TRBD1,CASSSSGGIYNSPLHF,TGTGCCAGTAGCTCTTCAGGGGGAATCTATAATTCACCCCTCCACTTT
TRBV6-5,-,TRBJ2-7,-,CASSIRELVYEQYF,TGTGCCAGCAGCATCAGGGAACTCGTCTACGAGCAGTACTTC
TRBV7-6,-,TRBJ1-3,-,CASSLALGKGNTIYF,TGTGCCAGCAGCTTAGCGCTGGGGAAAGGAAACACCATATATTTT
TRBV19,-,TRBJ1-1,-,CASSLNLGLSNTEAFF,TGTGCCAGTAGTTTGAATCTCGGACTTTCGAACACTGAAGCTTTCTTT
TRBV5-1,-,TRBJ1-5,-,CASSLLGGIDNQPQHF,TGCGCCAGCAGCTTGCTTGGGGGCATCGACAATCAGCCCCAGCATTTT
TRBV7-3,-,TRBJ2-1,-,CASSSLGSSYNEQFF,TGTGCCAGCAGCTCATTGGGCAGCTCCTACAATGAGCAGTTCTTC
TRBV5-4,few,TRBJ2-1,TRBD2,CASIPGASGSSHEQFF,TGTGCCAGCATCCCGGGGGCCAGCGGGAGTAGCCATGAGCAGTTCTTC
TRBV21-1,-,TRBJ1-1,-,CASSKAEPTGNTEAFF,TGTGCCAGCAGCAAAGCCGAGCCCACAGGGAACACTGAAGCTTTCTTT
TRBV6-5,-,TRBJ2-2,-,CASSYSGLDTGELFF,TGTGCCAGCAGTTACTCGGGTCTTGACACCGGGGAGCTGTTTTTT
TRBV6-6,once,TRBJ2-7,TRBD1,CASSKTGGQGDYEQYF,TGTGCCAGCAGCAAAACAGGGGGACAGGGAGACTACGAGCAGTACTTC
TRBV18,-,TRBJ1-3,TRBD1,CASSSGQGAGNTIYF,TGTGCCAGCTCATCGGGACAGGGAGCTGGAAACACCATATATTTT
TRBV6-4,-,TRBJ1-5,-,CASSSTPSAQPQHF,TGTGCCAGCAGCTCGACCCCTTCGGCTCAGCCCCAGCATTTT
TRBV30,-,TRBJ2-2,-,CAWGGSGGLNTGELFF,TGTGCCTGGGGTGGGTCCGGGGGGCTGAACACCGGGGAGCTGTTTTTT
TRBV10-3,-,TRBJ2-7,TRBD1,CAIGQGAAYEQYF,TGTGCCATTGGACAGGGGGCTGCCTACGAGCAGTACTTC
TRBV21-1,-,TRBJ2-7,-,CASSRHGHYEQYF,TGTGCCAGCAGCCGGCATGGACACTACGAGCAGTACTTC
TRBV30,-,TRBJ2-7,TRBD1,CAWSVTGTGSYEQYF,TGTGCCTGGAGTGTAACGGGGACAGGGTCCTACGAGCAGTACTTC
TRBV19,-,TRBJ1-1,TRBD1,CASNYRGIQTEAFF,TGTGCCAGTAACTACAGGGGGATCCAAACTGAAGCTTTCTTT
TRBV11-2,-,TRBJ2-7,TRBD1,CASSGRTGASYEQYF,TGTGCCAGCAGCGGACGGACAGGGGCCTCCTACGAGCAGTACTTC
TRBV18,-,TRBJ2-2,-,CASSPTSPGELFF,TGTGCCAGCTCACCGACTAGTCCCGGGGAGCTGTTTTTT
TRBV5-1,-,TRBJ1-2,-,CASSLTFGGGYTF,TGCGCCAGCAGCTTGACGTTCGGAGGAGGCTACACCTTC
TRBV7-2,-,TRBJ1-1,-,CASSPAGGTEAFF,TGTGCCAGCAGTCCCGCCGGGGGGACTGAAGCTTTCTTT
TRBV29-1,few,TRBJ2-4,-,CSVEDPTGLAKNIQYF,TGCAGCGTTGAAGATCCTACAGGTCTAGCCAAAAACATTCAGTACTTC
TRBV27,-,TRBJ1-5,-,CASSFPGQPQHF,TGTGCCAGCAGTTTTCCAGGTCAGCCCCAGCATTTT
TRBV25-1,-,TRBJ1-6,-,CASSEPGETPLHF,TGTGCCAGCAGTGAACCGGGGGAGACGCCCCTCCACTTT
TRBV7-2,-,TRBJ2-2,-,CASSLGRLANTGELFF,TGTGCCAGCAGCTTAGGGCGGCTAGCGAACACCGGGGAGCTGTTTTTT
TRBV5-8,-,TRBJ1-5,-,CASSLAGQRNQPQHF,TGTGCCAGCAGCTTGGCCGGACAGCGCAATCAGCCCCAGCATTTT
TRBV14,once,TRBJ2-5,-,CASSQDRVRRESQYF,TGTGCCAGCAGCCAAGATAGGGTTAGGAGAGAATCCCAGTACTTC
TRBV19,-,TRBJ2-4,TRBD2,CASSNLAGARNIQYF,TGTGCCAGTAGTAACCTAGCGGGGGCTAGAAACATTCAGTACTTC
TRBV21-1,few,TRBJ2-5,-,CASSQTGESQYF,TGTGCCAGCAGTCAAACGGGGGAATCCCAGTACTTC
TRBV5-1,few,TRBJ1-3,-,CASSLAAAGTGNTIYF,TGCGCCAGCAGCTTGGCCGCGGCAGGCACGGGAAACACCATATATTTT
TRBV4-2,-,TRBJ2-7,TRBD2,CASSQALREGREQYF,TGTGCCAGCAGCCAAGCATTGAGGGAGGGACGGGAGCAGTACTTC
TRBV3-1/TRBV3-2,-,TRBJ1-2,-,CASSQDLSGLNPYGYTF,TGTGCCAGCAGCCAAGATTTATCAGGTCTAAACCCCTATGGCTACACCTTC
TRBV5-6,once,TRBJ1-2,-,CASSLQRTGYTF,TGTGCCAGCAGCTTGCAACGGACTGGCTACACCTTC
TRBV7-8,-,TRBJ2-3,TRBD2,CASSFGGSGMQDTQYF,TGTGCCAGCAGCTTCGGGGGTAGCGGGATGCAAGATACGCAGTATTTT
TRBV5-1,-,TRBJ2-3,TRBD2,CASSLAGGGATDTQYF,TGCGCCAGCAGCTTGGCAGGCGGGGGGGCGACAGATACGCAGTATTTT
TRBV19,-,TRBJ2-1,-,CATTPTGQYNEQFF,TGTGCCACCACCCCAACCGGACAGTACAATGAGCAGTTCTTC
TRBV5-1,few,TRBJ2-1,TRBD1,CASSYFGTGGDEQFF,TGCGCCAGCAGCTACTTCGGGACAGGGGGCGATGAGCAGTTCTTC
TRBV21-1,-,TRBJ2-1,-,CASKVWEQFF,TGTGCCAGCAAAGTTTGGGAGCAGTTCTTC
TRBV3-1/TRBV3-2,-,TRBJ1-1,-,CASSQIPTGEGFKAFF,TGTGCCAGCAGCCAAATCCCGACTGGAGAAGGATTTAAAGCTTTCTTT
TRBV15,-,TRBJ1-2,-,CATSRRLQEVRYTF,TGTGCCACCAGCAGACGTCTACAAGAGGTGCGCTACACCTTC
TRBV5-4,-,TRBJ1-4,-,CASSLAADTNEKLFF,TGTGCCAGCAGCTTGGCCGCCGACACTAATGAAAAACTGTTTTTT
TRBV15,-,TRBJ2-7,-,CATSREYGGSSEQYF,TGTGCCACCAGCAGAGAATATGGGGGATCGAGCGAGCAGTACTTC
TRBV6-1,-,TRBJ1-5,TRBD1,CASSGRDRVGSNQPQHF,TGTGCCAGCAGTGGCCGGGACAGGGTAGGTAGCAATCAGCCCCAGCATTTT
TRBV5-1,-,TRBJ2-2,-,CASSLALNTGELFF,TGCGCCAGCAGCTTGGCCTTGAACACCGGGGAGCTGTTTTTT
TRBV5-1,-,TRBJ2-2,-,CASSFVGAENTGELFF,TGCGCCAGCAGCTTTGTAGGGGCTGAGAACACCGGGGAGCTGTTTTTT
TRBV5-1,-,TRBJ1-2,TRBD1,CASSYGTGVNYGYTF,TGCGCCAGCAGCTACGGGACAGGGGTTAACTATGGCTACACCTTC